This is a list of T cell receptor beta chains from one sample in a study of blood T cell repertoires in COVID-19. Sequenced by immunoSEQ multiplex PCR; TCRdb stores in-frame clones only, minus some. The data show approximately 230,000 clones, more than 75% seen once. Sequencing was carried out using PBMCs or T cells enriched from blood (not recorded which). The receptors shown here come from a man between 35 and 55 years old who had recovered from COVID-19. CDR3s include the opening cysteine and the closing phenylalanine or tryptophan. The D gene is left open where the match is weak. Clone size is not always given. Where it is, it says once, few, many or a class for expanded clones.

>TRBD1|TRBJ2-5|TRBV5-1|once
CASSQGQDQETQYF
TGCGCCAGCAGCCAGGGACAGGACCAAGAGACCCAGTACTTC
>.|TRBJ1-6|TRBV30|.
CAWSVQVRINSPLHF
TGTGCCTGGAGTGTACAGGTCAGGATTAATTCACCCCTCCACTTT
>TRBD1|TRBJ1-4|TRBV27|.
CASSSKKDRFLVELFF
TGTGCCAGCAGTTCGAAAAAGGACAGGTTTCTGGTTGAACTGTTTTTT
>.|TRBJ1-2|TRBV7-8|.
CASSSDTYGYTF
TGTGCCAGCAGCTCGGACACTTATGGCTACACCTTC
>TRBD1|TRBJ1-2|TRBV6-2/TRBV6-3|.
CASSPSRDRGIWGYTF
TGTGCCAGCAGTCCGTCCCGGGACAGGGGGATATGGGGCTACACCTTC
>.|TRBJ2-7|TRBV4-2|.
CASSQEINSLYEQYF
TGTGCCAGCAGCCAAGAAATTAACAGCCTCTACGAGCAGTACTTC
>TRBD1|TRBJ1-2|TRBV30|.
CAWNSDRGYQDYGYTF
TGTGCCTGGAACTCGGACAGGGGATATCAGGACTATGGCTACACCTTC
>TRBD2|TRBJ2-1|TRBV6-5|few
CASRDSGRIGEQFF
TGTGCCAGCAGGGACAGCGGGAGGATTGGGGAGCAGTTCTTC
>.|TRBJ2-1|TRBV6-5|.
CASSLLGIHEQFF
TGTGCCAGCAGTTTACTAGGAATACATGAGCAGTTCTTC
>.|TRBJ1-3|TRBV28|.
CASSRDSYGNTIYF
TGTGCCAGCAGTCGAGACAGCTATGGAAACACCATATATTTT
>.|TRBJ1-6|TRBV19|.
CASSNRDNSPLHF
TGTGCCAGTAGTAACAGAGATAATTCACCCCTCCACTTT
>TRBD1|TRBJ2-7|TRBV5-8|.
CASSLGGIRDRAPYEQYF
TGTGCCAGCAGCTTGGGGGGTATAAGAGACAGGGCCCCCTACGAGCAGTACTTC
>.|TRBJ1-5|TRBV7-2|.
CASSPTPTGNNQPQHF
TGTGCCAGCAGCCCGACCCCAACAGGGAACAATCAGCCCCAGCATTTT
>.|TRBJ1-2|TRBV4-1|.
CASSLSGTLDYGYTF
TGCGCCAGCAGCCTCTCCGGGACACTCGACTATGGCTACACCTTC
>.|TRBJ1-1|TRBV7-6|.
CASSLTGVGSGTEAFF
TGTGCCAGCAGCTTAACGGGAGTCGGGTCAGGCACTGAAGCTTTCTTT
>TRBD1|TRBJ2-7|TRBV5-1|.
CASKGTGGTYEQYF
TGCGCCAGCAAGGGGACAGGGGGGACCTACGAGCAGTACTTC
>.|TRBJ1-1|TRBV5-1|.
CASSRGVLNTEAFF
TGCGCCAGCAGCCGGGGGGTCTTGAACACTGAAGCTTTCTTT
>.|TRBJ2-7|TRBV30|.
CAWSEANIDEQYF
TGTGCCTGGAGCGAGGCGAACATTGACGAGCAGTACTTC
>.|TRBJ2-1|TRBV3-1/TRBV3-2|.
CASSLSPEGSNEQFF
TGTGCCAGCAGCCTATCACCGGAGGGTTCCAATGAGCAGTTCTTC
>.|TRBJ1-3|TRBV5-4|.
CASSFGAASSGNTIYF
TGTGCCAGCAGCTTCGGCGCCGCTAGCTCTGGAAACACCATATATTTT
>.|TRBJ2-2|TRBV19|.
CASSTSGVAGELFF
TGTGCCAGTAGTACTTCGGGTGTTGCCGGGGAGCTGTTTTTT
>TRBD2|TRBJ2-1|TRBV14|.
CASSQDLGLGRYNEQFF
TGTGCCAGCAGCCAAGATCTAGGACTAGGTCGGTACAATGAGCAGTTCTTC
>TRBD1|TRBJ1-2|TRBV27|few
CASSSPTGGSYGYTF
TGTGCCAGCAGTTCGCCAACAGGGGGCTCCTATGGCTACACCTTC
>.|TRBJ2-5|TRBV15|.
CATSRDGGRQETQYF
TGTGCCACCAGCAGAGACGGGGGGCGGCAAGAGACCCAGTACTTC
>.|TRBJ2-5|TRBV24-1|.
CATSDGGTAQETQYF
TGTGCCACCAGTGACGGCGGGACTGCACAAGAGACCCAGTACTTC
>TRBD1|TRBJ2-1|TRBV24-1|.
CATSRTGPNNEQFF
TGTGCCACCAGTCGGACAGGCCCCAACAATGAGCAGTTCTTC
>.|TRBJ1-3|TRBV7-9|.
CASSLGDYFSGNTIYF
TGTGCCAGCAGCTTAGGGGACTATTTCTCTGGAAACACCATATATTTT
>.|TRBJ1-2|TRBV4-2|.
CASSQDQAGARYGYTF
TGTGCCAGCAGCCAAGATCAAGCGGGGGCGCGCTATGGCTACACCTTC
>.|TRBJ1-5|TRBV3-1/TRBV3-2|.
CASSQGGRMSNQPQHF
TGTGCCAGCAGCCAAGGGGGCCGGATGAGCAATCAGCCCCAGCATTTT
>TRBD1|TRBJ2-1|TRBV4-2|few
CASSQDLQTGYLSNNEQFF
TGTGCCAGCAGCCAAGATCTCCAGACAGGGTACTTGAGTAACAATGAGCAGTTCTTC
>TRBD1|TRBJ2-1|TRBV30|.
CAWSIGQGGSYNEQFF
TGTGCCTGGAGTATAGGACAGGGGGGCTCCTACAATGAGCAGTTCTTC
>.|TRBJ2-7|TRBV3-1/TRBV3-2|.
CASSQDLWAKEQYF
TGTGCCAGCAGCCAAGATCTGTGGGCGAAAGAGCAGTACTTC
>.|TRBJ2-7|TRBV7-8|.
CASIATAGNEQYF
TGTGCCAGCATCGCGACGGCGGGAAACGAGCAGTACTTC
>.|TRBJ2-7|TRBV19|.
CASSIRSQGDYEQYF
TGTGCCAGTAGTATAAGGTCCCAAGGAGACTACGAGCAGTACTTC
>.|TRBJ2-1|TRBV6-2/TRBV6-3|.
CASSYSGHEIEQFF
TGTGCCAGCAGTTACTCAGGACACGAAATTGAGCAGTTCTTC
>.|TRBJ1-1|TRBV3-1/TRBV3-2|.
CASSEPGTEAFF
TGTGCCAGCAGCGAGCCGGGAACTGAAGCTTTCTTT